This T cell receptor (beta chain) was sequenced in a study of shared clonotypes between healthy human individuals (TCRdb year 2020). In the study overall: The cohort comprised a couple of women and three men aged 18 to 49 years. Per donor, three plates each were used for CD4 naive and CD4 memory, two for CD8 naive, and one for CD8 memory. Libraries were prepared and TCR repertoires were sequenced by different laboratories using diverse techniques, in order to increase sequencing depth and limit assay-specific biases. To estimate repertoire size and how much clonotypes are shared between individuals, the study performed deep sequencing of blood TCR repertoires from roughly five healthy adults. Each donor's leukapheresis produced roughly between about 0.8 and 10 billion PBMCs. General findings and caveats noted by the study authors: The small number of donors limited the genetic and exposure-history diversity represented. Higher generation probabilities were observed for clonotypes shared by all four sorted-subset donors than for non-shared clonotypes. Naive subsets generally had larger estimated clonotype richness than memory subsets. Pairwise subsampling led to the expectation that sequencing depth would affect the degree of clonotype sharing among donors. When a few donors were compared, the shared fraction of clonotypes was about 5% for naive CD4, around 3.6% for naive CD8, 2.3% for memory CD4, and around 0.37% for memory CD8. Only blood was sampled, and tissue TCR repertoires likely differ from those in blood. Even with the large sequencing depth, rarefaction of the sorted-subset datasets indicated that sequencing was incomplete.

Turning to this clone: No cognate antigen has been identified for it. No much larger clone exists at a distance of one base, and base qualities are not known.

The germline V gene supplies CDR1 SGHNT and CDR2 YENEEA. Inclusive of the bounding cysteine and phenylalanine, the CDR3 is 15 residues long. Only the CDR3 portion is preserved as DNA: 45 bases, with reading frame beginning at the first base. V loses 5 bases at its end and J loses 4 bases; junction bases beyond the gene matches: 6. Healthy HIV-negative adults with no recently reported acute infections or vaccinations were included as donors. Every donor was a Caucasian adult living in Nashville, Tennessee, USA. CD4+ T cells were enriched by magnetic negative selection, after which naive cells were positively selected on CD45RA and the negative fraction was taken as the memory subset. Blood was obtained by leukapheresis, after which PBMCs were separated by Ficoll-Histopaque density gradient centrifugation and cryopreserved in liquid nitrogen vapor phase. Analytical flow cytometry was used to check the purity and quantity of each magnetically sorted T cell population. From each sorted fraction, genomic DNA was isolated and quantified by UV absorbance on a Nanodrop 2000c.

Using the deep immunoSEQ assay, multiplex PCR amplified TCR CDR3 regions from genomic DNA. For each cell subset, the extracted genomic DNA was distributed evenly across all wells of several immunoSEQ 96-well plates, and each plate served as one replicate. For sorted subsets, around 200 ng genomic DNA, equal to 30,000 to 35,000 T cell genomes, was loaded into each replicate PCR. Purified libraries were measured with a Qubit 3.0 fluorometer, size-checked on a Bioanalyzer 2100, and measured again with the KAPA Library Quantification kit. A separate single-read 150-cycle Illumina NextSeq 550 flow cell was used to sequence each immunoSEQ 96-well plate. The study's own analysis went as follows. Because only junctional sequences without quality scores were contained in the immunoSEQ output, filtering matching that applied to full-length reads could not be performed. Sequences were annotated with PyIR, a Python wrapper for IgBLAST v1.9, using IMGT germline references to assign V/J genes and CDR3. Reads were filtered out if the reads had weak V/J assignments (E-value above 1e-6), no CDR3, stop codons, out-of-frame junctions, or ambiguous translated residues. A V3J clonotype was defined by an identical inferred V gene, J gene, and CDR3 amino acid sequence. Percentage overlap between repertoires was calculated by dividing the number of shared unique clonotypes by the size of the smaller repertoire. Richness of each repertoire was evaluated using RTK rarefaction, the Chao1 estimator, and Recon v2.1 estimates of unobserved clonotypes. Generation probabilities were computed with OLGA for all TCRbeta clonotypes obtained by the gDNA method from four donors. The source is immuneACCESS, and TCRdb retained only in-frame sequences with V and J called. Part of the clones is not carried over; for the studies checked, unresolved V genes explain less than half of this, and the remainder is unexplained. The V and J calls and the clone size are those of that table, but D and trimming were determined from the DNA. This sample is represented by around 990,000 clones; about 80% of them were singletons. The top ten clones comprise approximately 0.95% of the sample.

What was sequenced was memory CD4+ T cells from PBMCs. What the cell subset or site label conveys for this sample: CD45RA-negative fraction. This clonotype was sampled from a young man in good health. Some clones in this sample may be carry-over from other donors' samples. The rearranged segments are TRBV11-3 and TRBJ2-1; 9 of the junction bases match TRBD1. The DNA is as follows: TGTGCCAGCAGCCCACGGACAGGGGATTACAATGAGCAGTTCTTC. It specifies CASSPRTGDYNEQFF. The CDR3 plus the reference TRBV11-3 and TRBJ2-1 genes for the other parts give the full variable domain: EAGVVQSPRYKIIEKKQPVAFWCNPISGHNTLYWYLQNLGQGPELLIRYENEEAVDDSQLPKDRFSAERLKGVDSTLKIQPAELGDSAVYLCASSPRTGDYNEQFFGPGTRLTVL.